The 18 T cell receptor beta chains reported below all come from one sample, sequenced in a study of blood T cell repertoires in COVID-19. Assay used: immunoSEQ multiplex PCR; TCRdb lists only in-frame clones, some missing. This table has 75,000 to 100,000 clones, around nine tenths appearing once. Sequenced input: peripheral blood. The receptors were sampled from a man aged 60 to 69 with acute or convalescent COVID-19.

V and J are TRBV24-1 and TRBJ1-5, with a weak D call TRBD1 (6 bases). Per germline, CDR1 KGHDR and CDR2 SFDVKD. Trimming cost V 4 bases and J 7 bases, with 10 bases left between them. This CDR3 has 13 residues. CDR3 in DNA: TGTGCCACCAGTGAAACAGGGTTCCAGCCCCAGCATTTT. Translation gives CATSETGFQPQHF.

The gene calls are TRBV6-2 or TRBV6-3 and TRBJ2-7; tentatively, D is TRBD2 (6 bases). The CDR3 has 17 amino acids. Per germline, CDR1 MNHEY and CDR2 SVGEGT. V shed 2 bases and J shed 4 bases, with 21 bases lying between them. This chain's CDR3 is CASSYVGGSSRTYEQYF. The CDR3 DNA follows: TGTGCCAGCAGTTACGTGGGAGGTTCGTCGAGAACTTACGAGCAGTACTTC.

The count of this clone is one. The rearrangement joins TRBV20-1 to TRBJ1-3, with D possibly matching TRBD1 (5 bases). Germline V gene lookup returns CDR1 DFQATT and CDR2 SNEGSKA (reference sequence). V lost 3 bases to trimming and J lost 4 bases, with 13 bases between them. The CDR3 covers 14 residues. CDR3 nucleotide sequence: TGCAGTGCTAGTCGGGGGGTGCGGGGAAACACCATATATTTT. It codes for CSASRGVRGNTIYF.

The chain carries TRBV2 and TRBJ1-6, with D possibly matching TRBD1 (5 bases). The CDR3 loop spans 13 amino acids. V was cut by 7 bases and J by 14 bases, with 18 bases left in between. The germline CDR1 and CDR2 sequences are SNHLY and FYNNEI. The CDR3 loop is CASTVAGQLSLHF. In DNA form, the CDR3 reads TGTGCCAGCACCGTGGCGGGGCAATTGTCCCTCCACTTT.

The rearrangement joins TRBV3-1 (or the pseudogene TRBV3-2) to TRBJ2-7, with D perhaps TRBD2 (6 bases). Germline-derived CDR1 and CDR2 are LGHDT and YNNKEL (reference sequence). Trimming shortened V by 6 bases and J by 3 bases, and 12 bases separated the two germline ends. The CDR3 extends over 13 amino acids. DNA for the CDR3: TGTGCCAGCAGTCCCGGGGGTGGCTACGAGCAGTACTTC. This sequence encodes CASSPGGGYEQYF.

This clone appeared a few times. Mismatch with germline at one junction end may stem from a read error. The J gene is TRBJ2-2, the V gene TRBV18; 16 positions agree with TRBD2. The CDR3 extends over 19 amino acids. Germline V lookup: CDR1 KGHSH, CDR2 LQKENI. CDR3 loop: CASSRPGLAGGPNPGELFF. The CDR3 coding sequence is TGTGCCAGCTCACGACCGGGACTAGCGGGGGGGCCGAACCCCGGGGAGCTGTTTTTT.

The CDR3 coding sequence is TGTGCCAGTAGTCCGGGACAGGGGGGCGGAGAGACCCAGTACTTC. It codes for CASSPGQGGGETQYF. This rearrangement joins TRBV19 to TRBJ2-5, with 11 bases lining up with TRBD1. CDR1 LNHDA and CDR2 SQIVND come from the germline V gene (reference sequence). The V segment lost 5 bases and the J segment 4 bases; nucleotides outside the gene matches: 6. CDR3 size: 15 residues.

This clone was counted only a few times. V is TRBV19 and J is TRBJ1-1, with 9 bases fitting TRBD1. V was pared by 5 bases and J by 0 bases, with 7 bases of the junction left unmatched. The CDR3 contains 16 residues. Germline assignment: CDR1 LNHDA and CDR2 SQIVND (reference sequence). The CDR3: CASSLGQGLMNTEAFF. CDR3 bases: TGTGCCAGTAGTTTAGGACAGGGGTTGATGAACACTGAAGCTTTCTTT.

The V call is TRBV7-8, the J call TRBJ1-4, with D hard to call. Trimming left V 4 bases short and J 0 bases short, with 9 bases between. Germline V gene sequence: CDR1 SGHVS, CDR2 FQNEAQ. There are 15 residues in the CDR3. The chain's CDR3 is CASSSYRTTNEKLFF. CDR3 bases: TGTGCCAGCAGCTCATACAGAACAACTAATGAAAAACTGTTTTTT. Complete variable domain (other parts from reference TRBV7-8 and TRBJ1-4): GAGVSQSPRYKVAKRGQDVALRCDPISGHVSLFWYQQALGQGPEFLTYFQNEAQLDKSGLPSDRFFAERPEGSVSTLKIQRTQQEDSAVYLCASSSYRTTNEKLFFGSGTQLSVL.

The CDR3 here is CASNDRTVGNTEAFF. CDR3 DNA: TGTGCCAGTAATGACAGGACGGTGGGGAACACTGAAGCTTTCTTT. The V and J genes are TRBV19 and TRBJ1-1, with D tentatively TRBD1 (6 bases). V was shortened by 7 bases and J by 1 base, with 16 bases between the two germline ends. CDR3 size: 15 residues. Looked up from germline, CDR1 is LNHDA and CDR2 is SQIVND (reference sequence). The full variable domain, completed using reference TRBV19 and TRBJ1-1, is DGGITQSPKYLFRKEGQNVTLSCEQNLNHDAMYWYRQDPGQGLRLIYYSQIVNDFQKGDIAEGYSVSREKKESFPLTVTSAQKNPTAFYLCASNDRTVGNTEAFFGQGTRLTVV.

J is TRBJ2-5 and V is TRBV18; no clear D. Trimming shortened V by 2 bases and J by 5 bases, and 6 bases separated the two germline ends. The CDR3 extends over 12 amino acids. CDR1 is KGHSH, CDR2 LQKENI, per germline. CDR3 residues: CASSPSRETQYF. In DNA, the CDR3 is TGTGCCAGCTCACCATCGCGGGAGACCCAGTACTTC.

CDR3 in amino acids: CASSFFGSPYEQYF. Written as DNA, the CDR3 is TGTGCCAGCAGTTTTTTTGGTAGTCCCTACGAGCAGTACTTC. The chain recombines TRBV28 with TRBJ2-7; D is ambiguous. CDR3 length: 14 amino acids. Germline V gives CDR1 MDHEN, CDR2 SYDVKM. The germline V and J ends were trimmed by 3 bases and 2 bases, with 11 bases remaining between them.

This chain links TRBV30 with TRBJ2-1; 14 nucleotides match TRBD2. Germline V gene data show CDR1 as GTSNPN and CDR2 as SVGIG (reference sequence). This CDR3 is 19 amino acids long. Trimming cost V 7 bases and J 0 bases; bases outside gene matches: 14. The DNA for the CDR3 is TGTGCCTTCTCCGAGACTAGCGGGGGGGATGGGAGCTCCTACAATGAGCAGTTCTTC. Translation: CAFSETSGGDGSSYNEQFF.

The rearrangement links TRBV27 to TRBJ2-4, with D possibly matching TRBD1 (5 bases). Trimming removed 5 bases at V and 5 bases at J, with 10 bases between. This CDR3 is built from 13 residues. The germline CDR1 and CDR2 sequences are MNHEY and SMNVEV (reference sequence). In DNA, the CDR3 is TGTGCCAGCAGTATGACAGTCCAAAACATTCAGTACTTC. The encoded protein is CASSMTVQNIQYF.

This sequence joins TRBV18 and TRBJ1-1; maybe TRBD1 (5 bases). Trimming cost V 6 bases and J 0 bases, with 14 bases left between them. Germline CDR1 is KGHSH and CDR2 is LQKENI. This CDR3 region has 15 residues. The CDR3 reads CASSRKEGMNTEAFF. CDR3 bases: TGTGCCAGCTCCCGGAAGGAGGGGATGAACACTGAAGCTTTCTTT.

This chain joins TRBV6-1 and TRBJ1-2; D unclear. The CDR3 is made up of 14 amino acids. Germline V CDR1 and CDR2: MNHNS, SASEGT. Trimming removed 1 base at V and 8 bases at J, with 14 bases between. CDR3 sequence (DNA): TGTGCCAGCAGTGAAGGAGAGGCTTTTGTCGGCTACACCTTC. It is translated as CASSEGEAFVGYTF.

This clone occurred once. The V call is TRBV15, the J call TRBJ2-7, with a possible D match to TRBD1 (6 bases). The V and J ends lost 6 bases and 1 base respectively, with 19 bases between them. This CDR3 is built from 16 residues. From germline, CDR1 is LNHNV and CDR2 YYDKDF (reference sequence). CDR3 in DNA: TGTGCCACCAGGGGGACAACAGATAGAGATTCCTACGAGCAGTACTTC. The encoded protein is CATRGTTDRDSYEQYF.

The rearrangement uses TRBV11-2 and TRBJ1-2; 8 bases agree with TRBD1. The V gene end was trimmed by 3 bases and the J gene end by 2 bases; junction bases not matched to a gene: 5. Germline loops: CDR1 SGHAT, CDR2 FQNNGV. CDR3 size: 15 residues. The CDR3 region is CASSLNRGANYGYTF. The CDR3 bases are TGTGCCAGCAGCTTGAACAGGGGGGCGAACTATGGCTACACCTTC.